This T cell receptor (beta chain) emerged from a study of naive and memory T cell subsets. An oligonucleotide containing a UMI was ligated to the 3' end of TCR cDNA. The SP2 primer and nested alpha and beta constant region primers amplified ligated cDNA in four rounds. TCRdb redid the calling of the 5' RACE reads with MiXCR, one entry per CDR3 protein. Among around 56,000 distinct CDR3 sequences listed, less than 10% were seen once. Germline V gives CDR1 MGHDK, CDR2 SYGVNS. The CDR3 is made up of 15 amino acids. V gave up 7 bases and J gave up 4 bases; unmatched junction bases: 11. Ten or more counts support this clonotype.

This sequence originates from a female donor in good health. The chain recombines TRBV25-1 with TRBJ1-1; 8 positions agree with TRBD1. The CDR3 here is CASTDSGTGGTEAFF. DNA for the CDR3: TGTGCCAGCACCGATAGTGGGACAGGAGGCACTGAAGCTTTCTTT.